The entry below gives a single TCR beta chain sequence along with its context. Its target is unknown. Repertoires were generated with immunoSEQ multiplex PCR, while TCRdb's copy carries only in-frame clones and drops some. Among approximately 82,000 clones listed, 90% to 95% were seen once. This record comes from a study of graft-versus-host responses after intestinal transplantation. In the study overall: As for transplant type, recipients had multivisceral, liver-intestinal, or isolated intestinal grafts. The study gave all recipients anti-thymocyte globulin induction, then tacrolimus and steroids for approximately 3 years. Study findings and constraints: Marrow from the recipient contained GvH clones, some of which had appeared first in ileum or blood. There was an association between peak levels of circulating GvH clones and early post-transplant HvG declines.

The sequence was collected from a human donor who was the organ donor for an intestinal transplant. Specimen: unstimulated CD8+ T cells sorted from spleen or lymph node cells, collected before transplant.

DNA of the CDR3: TGTGCCAGCAGCCAAGAGGGGGGACTAGCGGGGTACAATGAGCAGTTCTTC. This encodes CASSQEGGLAGYNEQFF. This rearrangement joins TRBV4-2 to TRBJ2-1; 13 nucleotides match TRBD2. The CDR3 consists of 17 residues. The germline gives CDR1 LGHNA, CDR2 YNFKEQ. The J segment lost 4 bases and the V segment lost 0 bases, leaving 3 bases of the junction unmatched.